The rows below give T cell receptor beta chains drawn from one sample of a study of blood T cells in healthy people across ages. MiXCR, applied by TCRdb to the 5' RACE reads, yields one record per CDR3 protein. The table includes about 570,000 distinct CDR3 sequences, roughly 29% detected once. The sample consisted of blood. The receptors originated from an older woman in good health. Both conserved end residues are part of each CDR3. Each record gives: V gene, CDR3 length, J gene, clone size, CDR3 protein. Expanded clones get a size class; other rows say once, few or many, or leave the size out.

TRBV4-3,16,TRBJ2-3,.,CASSFSGGGETDTQYF
TRBV4-3,15,TRBJ2-7,few,CASSQEFGPSYEQYF
TRBV9,16,TRBJ2-5,.,CASSVGSRGYEETQYF
TRBV9,15,TRBJ1-2,.,CASSLGDRAWSEPTF
TRBV12-3/TRBV12-4,16,TRBJ1-2,few,CASRRAGTGGHYGYTF
TRBV5-5,19,TRBJ1-4,.,CASSSGPIRSGQINEKLFF
TRBV7-6,14,TRBJ2-5,.,CASSLIWGVETQYF
TRBV7-3,13,TRBJ2-1,.,CASSFSRGNEQFF
TRBV7-2,13,TRBJ2-5,.,CASSPEGIGTQYF
TRBV29-1,12,TRBJ2-5,.,CSGGQAQETQYF
TRBV9,13,.,few,CASSVAGVETQYF
TRBV25-1,14,TRBJ2-7,.,CASSAGQYSYEQYF
TRBV20-1,14,TRBJ1-1,few,CSARAGWMNTEAFF
TRBV9,11,TRBJ1-2,many,CASSAGVGYTF
TRBV12-5,16,TRBJ2-1,few,CASGSPTGKAAGEQFF
TRBV6-1,17,TRBJ1-1,few,CASSGGGWQGLNTEAFF
TRBV7-2,16,TRBJ2-7,few,CASSQAGDLPSYEQYF
TRBV10-3,13,TRBJ1-2,.,CAISGTDIYGYTF
TRBV29-1,11,.,.,CSSGLGGEQFF
TRBV5-1,14,TRBJ1-5,.,CASFDLGSNQPQHF
TRBV9,16,TRBJ2-5,.,CASSVTTIGGRETQYF
TRBV6-2/TRBV6-3,16,TRBJ1-1,.,CASSYGTETLNTEAFF
TRBV4-2,14,TRBJ2-1,.,CASSQEVYSDEQFF
TRBV4-3,17,.,few,CASSQDWGPSGFYEQYF
TRBV4-1,14,TRBJ1-1,few,CASSPGGASTEAFF
TRBV29-1,14,.,.,CSVGYRDRVYEQYF
TRBV6-5,12,TRBJ1-1,.,CASSYGTGEAFF
TRBV20-1,12,.,.,CSAWRWDNEQFF
TRBV29-1,12,TRBJ2-2,.,CAGGSSTGELFF
TRBV11-3,12,TRBJ2-7,few,CASSLNFYEQYF
TRBV9,14,TRBJ1-2,.,CASSADGTDIGYTF
TRBV4-1,17,TRBJ2-5,.,CASSPHTGGQYQETQYF
TRBV4-1,16,TRBJ1-2,few,CASSQTGTGAVGGYTF
TRBV5-1,14,TRBJ1-6,.,CASSLGTEEYTLHF
TRBV20-1,15,TRBJ1-4,few,CSARRQGATNEKLFF
TRBV29-1,12,TRBJ2-3,.,CSVLRESLAQYF
TRBV9,14,TRBJ2-1,few,CASSVAGFRNEQFF
TRBV27,14,TRBJ1-2,many,CASSPPGGGWGYTF
TRBV4-2,15,TRBJ1-5,few,CASSQEGRANQPQHF
TRBV29-1,14,TRBJ2-3,.,CSVSGGARTDTQYF
TRBV18,14,TRBJ2-3,few,CASSPGPTTDTQYF
TRBV6-6,13,TRBJ2-1,.,CASSYGLAGGLFF
TRBV7-9,15,TRBJ2-2,.,CASSVNTARAGELFF
TRBV7-2,14,TRBJ2-7,.,CASSLTTGAYEQYF
TRBV11-2,16,TRBJ1-2,.,CASSLVHAGKGYGYTF
TRBV6-5,13,TRBJ2-7,.,CASSSSNSHEQYF
TRBV5-1,16,TRBJ2-5,.,CASSQQGQGHQETQYF
TRBV12-3/TRBV12-4,15,TRBJ2-2,few,CASRQTGVEAGEPFF
TRBV4-1,15,TRBJ2-5,.,CASSQVQGGEETQYF
TRBV6-5,17,.,.,CASSYSGLAGQTGAQYF
TRBV20-1,15,TRBJ2-1,.,CSARARDRGENEQFF
TRBV6-5,13,TRBJ2-2,few,CASSYVREGELFF
TRBV5-1,16,TRBJ1-4,few,CASSGVGSRTNEKLFF
TRBV29-1,14,TRBJ2-3,.,CSVDSWQATDTQYF
TRBV4-3,17,TRBJ2-2,.,CASSQVKGTANTGELFF
TRBV12-3/TRBV12-4,13,TRBJ2-7,.,CASSRLAAYEQYF
TRBV5-1,14,TRBJ1-1,.,CASSFTGSNTEAFF
TRBV5-5,13,.,.,CASSLWGSYEQYF
TRBV29-1,16,.,.,CSVDRAGRAGGYEQYF